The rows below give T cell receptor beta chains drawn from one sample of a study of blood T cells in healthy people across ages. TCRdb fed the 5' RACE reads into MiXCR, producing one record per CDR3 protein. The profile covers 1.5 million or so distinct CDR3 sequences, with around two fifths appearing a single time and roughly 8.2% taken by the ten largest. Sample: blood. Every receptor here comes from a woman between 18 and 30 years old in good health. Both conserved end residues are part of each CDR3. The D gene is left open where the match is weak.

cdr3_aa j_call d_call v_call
CASRRGLEPFTDTQYF TRBJ2-3 . TRBV6-5
CASSYPRGQGSGELFF TRBJ2-2 TRBD1 TRBV6-5
CASSRRESSYNSPLHF TRBJ1-6 . TRBV7-8
CAWGGQGDTIYF TRBJ1-3 TRBD1 TRBV30
CASSDSALVGYTF TRBJ1-2 . TRBV2
CASSLSTPTYEQYF TRBJ2-7 . TRBV3-1
CASSLEGSAEAFF TRBJ1-1 . TRBV5-1
CASSFGHEQFF TRBJ2-1 . TRBV12-3/TRBV12-4
CSVEVPTGAYNEQFF TRBJ2-1 TRBD1 TRBV29-1
CASGPLLSIRYF TRBJ2-7 . TRBV28
CTSSYSPSGTTYEQYF TRBJ2-7 . TRBV6-5
CASSLEGGINGFTF TRBJ1-2 . TRBV11-1
CASSINYRAFF TRBJ1-1 . TRBV12-3/TRBV12-4
CASSQAPAGNSGANVLTF TRBJ2-6 TRBD2 TRBV4-2
CARYDRGESLYYEQYF TRBJ2-7 TRBD1 TRBV6-1
CASRKDYNEQFF TRBJ2-1 . TRBV6-5
CASSLTSGGATYEQFF TRBJ2-1 TRBD2 TRBV4-1